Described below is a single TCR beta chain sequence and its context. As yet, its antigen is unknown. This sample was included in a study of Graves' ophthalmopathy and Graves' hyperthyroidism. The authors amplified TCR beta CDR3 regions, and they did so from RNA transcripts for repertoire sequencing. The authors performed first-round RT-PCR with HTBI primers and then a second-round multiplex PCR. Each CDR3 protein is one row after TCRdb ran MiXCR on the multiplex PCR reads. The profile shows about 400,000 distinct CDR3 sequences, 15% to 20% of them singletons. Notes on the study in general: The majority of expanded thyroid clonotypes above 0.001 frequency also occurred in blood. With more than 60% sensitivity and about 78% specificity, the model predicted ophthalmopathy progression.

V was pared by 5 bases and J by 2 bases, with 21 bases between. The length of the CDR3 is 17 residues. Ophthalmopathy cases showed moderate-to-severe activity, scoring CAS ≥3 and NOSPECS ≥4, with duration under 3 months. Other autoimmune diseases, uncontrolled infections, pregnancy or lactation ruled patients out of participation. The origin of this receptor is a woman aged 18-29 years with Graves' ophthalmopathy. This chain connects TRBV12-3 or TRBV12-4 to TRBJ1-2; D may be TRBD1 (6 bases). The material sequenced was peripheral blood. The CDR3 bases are TGTGCCAGCAGTCCCAGGCGGGGACAAACAAAAAACTATGGCTACACCTTC. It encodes CASSPRRGQTKNYGYTF.